These 10 T cell receptor beta chains were sequenced from one sample in a study of response to subunit inactivated influenza vaccine. TCRdb processed the RT-PCR reads anew with MiXCR; each CDR3 protein has one entry. The sample contains 400,000 to 650,000 distinct CDR3 sequences, 6.5% to 8% of which appear only once. Specimen: PBMCs from blood, collected around 25 months after vaccination. The receptors were gathered from a man between 45 and 75 years old who received an inactivated influenza vaccine.

This clonotype was detected only a few times. The V and J genes are TRBV20-1 and TRBJ2-7; 7 bases map to TRBD1. The CDR3 has 15 residues. Germline loops: CDR1 DFQATT, CDR2 SNEGSKA (reference sequence). After removal of 4 bases from V and 0 bases from J, the junction contained 9 bases not matched to a gene. The CDR3 region is CSATSLTGNSYEQYF. The CDR3 nucleotides are TGCAGTGCTACGTCCTTGACAGGGAACTCCTACGAGCAGTACTTC.

V and J are TRBV29-1 and TRBJ2-3; 9 bases align to TRBD1. This CDR3 is 14 amino acids long. The V segment lost 7 bases and the J segment 0 bases; nucleotides outside the gene matches: 5. Germline-derived CDR1 and CDR2 are SQVTM and ANQGSEA. The CDR3 DNA is TGCAGCGGGGGACAGGGTTCTAGCACAGATACGCAGTATTTT. Residues: CSGGQGSSTDTQYF.

This clonotype was counted many times. V and J are TRBV10-3 and TRBJ2-7, with 9 bases aligning to TRBD1. Germline V gives CDR1 ENHRY, CDR2 SYGVKD. The CDR3 extends over 13 amino acids. J was trimmed by 5 bases and V by 6 bases; bases with no gene match: 5. Here the CDR3 DNA reads TGTGCCATCAGCTGGGGACAGGGTAACGAGCAGTACTTC. Its protein product is CAISWGQGNEQYF.

The chain combines TRBV4-3 with TRBJ2-1; 12 positions match TRBD2. The J segment lost 9 bases and the V segment lost 0 bases, leaving 3 bases of the junction unmatched. Germline CDR1 and CDR2: LGHNA and YSLEER. The CDR3 is 15 residues long. The CDR3 DNA reads as TGCGCCAGCAGCCAAGAGACTAGCGGGAGTAGTGAGCAGTTCTTC. Translation gives CASSQETSGSSEQFF.

This clonotype appeared many times. The rearrangement uses TRBV10-3 and TRBJ2-7; 7 bases line up with TRBD1. Per germline, CDR1 ENHRY and CDR2 SYGVKD. V was clipped by 6 bases and J by 4 bases; unmatched bases: 15. The CDR3 sequence is 16 residues long. CDR3 in amino acids: CAISPGGGQSRYEQYF. In DNA, the CDR3 is TGTGCCATCAGCCCAGGGGGTGGTCAGTCCAGGTACGAGCAGTACTTC.

This rearrangement joins TRBV7-2 to TRBJ2-5; no clear D. The CDR3 contains 12 residues. Trimming pared 4 bases from V and 6 bases from J, leaving 9 bases between. Germline values: CDR1 SGHTA, CDR2 FQGNSA. CDR3 DNA sequence: TGTGCCAGCAGCTCCTATGGAAAGACCCAGTACTTC. It encodes CASSSYGKTQYF.

This clonotype was seen at least ten times. The genes are TRBV9 and TRBJ1-2; TRBD1 is a possible D gene (5 bases). Germline CDR1 reads SGDLS; CDR2 reads YYNGEE. The CDR3 spans 14 residues. Trimming pared 4 bases from V and 0 bases from J, leaving 10 bases between. The CDR3 reads CASSPRDPNYGYTF. The CDR3 nucleotides are TGTGCCAGCAGCCCCAGGGATCCTAACTATGGCTACACCTTC.

This rearrangement joins TRBV20-1 to TRBJ2-3; TRBD2 agrees at 14 bases. The trim removed 1 base at V and 7 bases at J, leaving 7 bases unmatched. The CDR3 is 16 amino acids. The germline gives CDR1 DFQATT, CDR2 SNEGSKA (reference sequence). The CDR3 reads CSARVGLAGGRNTQYF. Here the CDR3 DNA reads TGCAGTGCTAGAGTAGGACTAGCGGGGGGCAGGAATACGCAGTATTTT.

The V gene is TRBV29-1, the J gene TRBJ2-1; 8 bases map to TRBD2. Germline loops: CDR1 SQVTM, CDR2 ANQGSEA. The CDR3 covers 14 residues. V trimming: 4 bases; J trimming: 2 bases; junction bases outside the gene matches: 4. The CDR3 loop is CSVVSGGPYNEQFF. In DNA form, the CDR3 reads TGCAGCGTTGTCTCGGGAGGGCCCTACAATGAGCAGTTCTTC.

The chain combines TRBV2 with TRBJ2-3; 7 bases are a match to TRBD2. The CDR3 is 11 amino acids. Unmatched junction bases numbered 9, after V lost 6 bases and J lost 15 bases. The germline V gene has CDR1 SNHLY and CDR2 FYNNEI. CDR3 nucleotide sequence: TGTGCCAGCAGCCGGGGAGGGGTCCTCTATTTT. Its translation is CASSRGGVLYF.